These 19 T cell receptor beta chains share one sample of origin, sequenced in a study of T-cell memory formation after mild COVID-19. TCRdb ran MiXCR on the 5' RACE reads and lists one entry per CDR3 protein. Altogether about 120,000 distinct CDR3 sequences are present, about a sixth being singletons, with the ten largest covering about 15%. The sample comprised PBMCs or a T cell subset sorted from them (not recorded which). Receptors were obtained from an adult woman who had mild COVID-19 (a few samples of this study predate the infection). Cell type and time point are not known.

This clonotype has a handful of counts. The chain is built from TRBV7-2 and TRBJ2-3, with 9 nucleotides matching TRBD2. CDR3 length equals 14 residues. The germline CDR1 and CDR2 sequences are SGHTA and FQGNSA. The V segment lost 5 bases and the J segment 6 bases; nucleotides outside the gene matches: 6. The CDR3 nucleotides read TGTGCCAGCAGCCCGACTAGCGGCCATGATACGCAGTATTTT. This codes for CASSPTSGHDTQYF.

Many counts were recorded for this clonotype. V and J are TRBV24-1 and TRBJ2-1; 7 bases match TRBD2. The trim removed 5 bases at V and 0 bases at J, leaving 6 bases unmatched. CDR3 length: 16 amino acids. In germline, CDR1 is KGHDR, CDR2 SFDVKD. The CDR3 is CATSVSGASSYNEQFF. DNA of the CDR3: TGTGCCACCAGTGTAAGCGGGGCGAGCTCCTACAATGAGCAGTTCTTC.

This clonotype has more than one count but fewer than ten. This chain links TRBV4-1 with TRBJ2-3; 7 bases line up with TRBD2. This CDR3 spans 15 amino acids. In germline, CDR1 is MGHRA, CDR2 YSYEKL. The V segment lost 2 bases and the J segment 0 bases; nucleotides outside the gene matches: 2. The CDR3: CASSQRRGSTDTQYF. The CDR3 DNA reads as TGCGCCAGCAGCCAACGGCGGGGGAGCACAGATACGCAGTATTTT.

The rearrangement joins TRBV9 to TRBJ2-7; D unclear. This CDR3 is 14 amino acids long. Trimming stripped 2 bases from V and 2 bases from J, with 11 bases between. CDR1 SGDLS and CDR2 YYNGEE come from the germline V gene. The CDR3 region has the DNA TGTGCCAGCAGCGTGGTCGCGTCCACCTACGAGCAGTACTTC. Translated, it gives CASSVVASTYEQYF.

This clonotype came up a few times. V usage is TRBV6-2 or TRBV6-3 and J usage is TRBJ1-2; perhaps TRBD1 as D (6 bases). This CDR3 comprises 14 residues. Germline V CDR1 and CDR2: MNHEY, SVGEGT. V lost 6 bases and J 7 bases, leaving 18 bases between the germline ends. Written as DNA, the CDR3 is TGTGCCAGCAGGCCAGGGTACTCAGGGGTTGGCTACACCTTC. Amino acids: CASRPGYSGVGYTF.

The rearrangement links TRBV4-1 to TRBJ2-1, with 12 bases that match TRBD2. J was trimmed by 10 bases and V by 2 bases; bases with no gene match: 9. The CDR3 sequence is 16 residues long. Germline V CDR1 and CDR2: MGHRA, YSYEKL. The CDR3 reads CASSQSSTSGGLEQFF. CDR3 DNA sequence: TGCGCCAGCAGCCAATCGTCTACTAGCGGGGGGCTGGAGCAGTTCTTC.

The V call is TRBV9, the J call TRBJ2-7, with TRBD1 matching 10 bases. The V and J ends lost 2 bases and 2 bases, in that order; junction bases with no gene match: 1. Germline CDR1 SGDLS, CDR2 YYNGEE. The CDR3 contains 14 residues. The CDR3: CASSVGTGAYEQYF. Here the CDR3 DNA reads TGTGCCAGCAGCGTGGGGACAGGGGCCTACGAGCAGTACTTC.

Notes on this clonotype: At one end, the junction sequence differs from germline, possibly due to a read error. V is TRBV7-6 and J is TRBJ2-1, with D possibly being TRBD1 (6 bases). Germline CDR1 reads SGHVS; CDR2 reads FNYEAQ. CDR3 length equals 13 residues. The CDR3 DNA follows: TGTGCCAGCAGCCCCAGGGGTTACAATGAGCAGGTCTTC. Translated, it gives CASSPRGYNEQVF. The full variable domain, completed using reference TRBV7-6 and TRBJ2-1, is GAGVSQSPRYKVTKRGQDVALRCDPISGHVSLYWYRQALGQGPEFLTYFNYEAQQDKSGLPNDRFSAERPEGSISTLTIQRTEQRDSAMYRCASSPRGYNEQVFGPGTRLTVL.

The chain links TRBV6-5 to TRBJ2-1, with 7 bases aligning to TRBD1. Germline V lookup: CDR1 MNHEY, CDR2 SVGAGI. V lost 8 bases and J lost 1; bases outside the gene matches: 5. The CDR3 has 14 residues. CDR3 sequence: CASGGDRSYNEQFF. The CDR3 DNA reads as TGTGCCAGCGGTGGGGACAGATCCTACAATGAGCAGTTCTTC.

This clonotype appeared many times. DNA for the CDR3: TGCGCCAGCAGACCCCTAACTCAGACGAACACTGAAGCTTTCTTT. It codes for CASRPLTQTNTEAFF. The chain employs TRBV5-1 and TRBJ1-1; D unclear. The V gene's germline CDR1 is SGHRS and CDR2 YFSETQ. This CDR3 comprises 15 residues. V was clipped by 5 bases and J by 1 base, with 15 bases between them. Drawing the rest from reference TRBV5-1 and TRBJ1-1, the complete variable domain is KAGVTQTPRYLIKTRGQQVTLSCSPISGHRSVSWYQQTPGQGLQFLFEYFSETQRNKGNFPGRFSGRQFSNSRSEMNVSTLELGDSALYLCASRPLTQTNTEAFFGQGTRLTVV.

This clonotype was found a few times. The chain employs TRBV14 and TRBJ2-7, with D uncertain. The germline V and J ends were trimmed by 2 bases and 0 bases, with 5 bases remaining between them. Germline CDR1 reads SGHDN; CDR2 reads FVKESK. The length of the CDR3 is 13 residues. DNA for the CDR3: TGTGCCAGCAGCCAACCTCCCTCCTACGAGCAGTACTTC. Translating gives CASSQPPSYEQYF.

The genes are TRBV30 and TRBJ2-1; 9 positions agree with TRBD1. V shed 3 bases and J 4 bases; nucleotides not matched to a gene: 1. The CDR3 runs 13 residues. CDR1 and CDR2 from the germline V gene are GTSNPN and SVGIG (reference sequence). The CDR3 protein is CAWRGQGYNEQFF. CDR3 nucleotides: TGTGCCTGGAGGGGACAGGGATACAATGAGCAGTTCTTC.

The table lists this clonotype with many counts. The chain employs TRBV5-4 and TRBJ2-7; 9 nucleotides match TRBD1. J lost 9 bases, V lost 4 bases, and 14 bases had no gene match. Per the germline V gene, CDR1 is SGHNT and CDR2 is YYREEE (reference sequence). The CDR3 is 15 amino acids. This chain's CDR3 is CASSQGGDRVVAQYF. DNA for the CDR3: TGTGCCAGCAGCCAAGGGGGGGACAGGGTCGTCGCGCAGTACTTC.

The chain recombines TRBV4-1 with TRBJ1-1; 7 nucleotides align to TRBD1. This CDR3 has 15 residues. The V segment lost 2 bases and the J segment 6 bases; nucleotides outside the gene matches: 9. Germline V CDR1 and CDR2: MGHRA, YSYEKL. The CDR3 bases are TGCGCCAGCAGCCAAAAGACAGGGTATCCTTCTGAAGCTTTCTTT. The encoded protein is CASSQKTGYPSEAFF.

This clonotype has only a few counts. This chain uses TRBV12-3 or TRBV12-4 with TRBJ1-2, with D possibly TRBD1 on 5 matching bases. The CDR3 has 12 amino acids. V was trimmed by 5 bases and J by 11 bases, leaving 15 bases between them. Written as DNA, the CDR3 is TGTGCCAGCAGTAGGGGAGGAGAAGGGTACACCTTC. Translated, it gives CASSRGGEGYTF.

The chain joins TRBV5-5 to TRBJ2-7, with TRBD1 matching over 9 bases. CDR1 is SGHKS and CDR2 is YYEKEE in the germline V gene (reference sequence). J lost 4 bases, V lost 2 bases, and 7 bases had no gene match. The CDR3 has 15 residues. The CDR3 loop is CASSLPGTGFYEQYF. The CDR3, as DNA: TGTGCCAGCAGCTTACCCGGGACAGGGTTTTACGAGCAGTACTTC.

This chain joins TRBV20-1 and TRBJ2-7, with D possibly being TRBD1 (6 bases). The CDR3 extends over 11 amino acids. V was cut by 6 bases and J by 4 bases, with 10 bases left in between. Germline V CDR1 and CDR2: DFQATT, SNEGSKA (reference sequence). The CDR3 DNA sequence: TGCAGTGCGTCACAGGGATACGAGCAGTACTTC. Its protein is CSASQGYEQYF.

This clonotype was counted between two and nine times. The chain employs TRBV10-3 and TRBJ2-7; no definite D call. The ends were cut back, 3 bases at V and 3 bases at J, with 6 bases in the middle. CDR1 is ENHRY and CDR2 is SYGVKD in the germline V gene. The CDR3 spans 12 residues. DNA of the CDR3: TGTGCCATCAGTGAAGGGTACTACGAGCAGTACTTC. Protein sequence: CAISEGYYEQYF.

This chain links TRBV6-5 with TRBJ2-7; D gene ambiguous. The CDR3 has 14 residues. V was pared by 0 bases and J by 3 bases, with 9 bases between. Germline V CDR1 and CDR2: MNHEY, SVGAGI. CDR3 coding DNA: TGTGCCAGCAGTTACTCGGCCCAGATCTACGAGCAGTACTTC. This sequence encodes CASSYSAQIYEQYF.